Presented here are 14 T cell receptor beta chains from one specimen sequenced in a study of T cells in women clearing cervical HPV infection. Profiled with immunoSEQ multiplex PCR; TCRdb holds only in-frame clones, not every one. This sample carries fewer than 35,000 clones, with about 7.8% going to the ten biggest clones. Sequencing was carried out using blood buffy coat. The receptors stem from a woman aged 18 to 69 with a cervical HPV16 infection that either progressed to CIN3+ or cleared (not recorded which).

On this clone itself: The read ends 3 residues shy of where the CDR3 ends; the end is completed using the germline J gene. The chain carries TRBV2 and TRBJ1-1, with a tentative D call TRBD1 (5 bases). V was trimmed by 0 bases and J by 5 bases, leaving 10 bases between them. Germline CDR1 is SNHLY and CDR2 is FYNNEI. The CDR3 sequence is 14 residues long. CDR3 in amino acids: CASSEARGGTEAFF. Incomplete CDR3 DNA: TGTGCCAGCAGTGAAGCGCGGGGGGGGACTGAA.

Comment on this clone: From the germline J gene comes the end of the CDR3, since the read stops 3 residues before it. The V gene is TRBV7-9, the J gene TRBJ2-7, with TRBD1 matching over 7 bases. This CDR3 contains 15 residues. Per the germline V gene, CDR1 is SEHNR and CDR2 is FQNEAQ (reference sequence). V lost 2 bases, J lost 1 base, and 5 bases stayed unmatched. CDR3: CASSLPDRPSYEQYF. Partial CDR3 DNA: TGTGCCAGCAGCTTACCGGACAGGCCTTCCTACGAG. The full variable domain, rest sourced from reference TRBV7-9 and TRBJ2-7, is DTGVSQNPRHKITKRGQNVTFRCDPISEHNRLYWYRQTLGQGPEFLTYFQNEAQLEKSRLLSDRFSAERPKGSFSTLEIQRTEQGDSAMYLCASSLPDRPSYEQYFGPGTRLTVT.

Turning to this clone: The read ends 3 residues before the CDR3 terminus; that terminus is restored from the germline J gene. J is TRBJ1-4 and V is TRBV13, with D perhaps TRBD1 (6 bases). From germline, CDR1 is PRHDT and CDR2 FYEKMQ (reference sequence). Trimming shortened V by 8 bases and J by 5 bases, and 15 bases separated the two germline ends. The CDR3 has 14 amino acids. CDR3 sequence reads: CASGAETGNEKLFF. The CDR3 bases that were read are TGTGCCAGCGGAGCGGAAACAGGGAATGAAAAA.

To note about this clone: The read finishes 3 residues shy of the CDR3 end, and the germline J gene is used to complete it. The rearrangement uses TRBV30 and TRBJ2-5; the D is unclear. V lost 1 base to trimming and J lost 7 bases, with 10 bases between them. The V gene's germline CDR1 is GTSNPN and CDR2 SVGIG (reference sequence). The CDR3 runs 12 residues. The CDR3 is CAWSESIGTQYF. The sequenced CDR3 bases are TGTGCCTGGAGTGAGAGCATTGGGACC. Complete variable domain (other parts from reference TRBV30 and TRBJ2-5): SQTIHQWPATLVQPVGSPLSLECTVEGTSNPNLYWYRQAAGRGLQLLFYSVGIGQISSEVPQNLSASRPQDRQFILSSKKLLLSDSGFYLCAWSESIGTQYFGPGTRLLVL.

As for this clone: The read terminates 3 residues ahead of where the CDR3 ends, so the germline J gene completes it. The V call is TRBV2, the J call TRBJ2-2, with 9 bases fitting TRBD2. V dropped 1 base and J dropped 5; count of bases not matched to a gene: 5. This CDR3 contains 16 residues. Germline lookup yields CDR1 SNHLY and CDR2 FYNNEI. The CDR3 sequence is CASSEVAGGLTGELFF. CDR3 DNA, as far as it was read: TGTGCCAGCAGTGAAGTGGCGGGGGGGCTTACCGGGGAG.

As to this clone: The CDR3 end lies 3 residues beyond the end of the read and is filled in from the germline J gene. V is TRBV28 and J is TRBJ2-7, with 7 bases that match TRBD1. The ends lost 10 bases at V and 4 bases at J; junction bases unmatched: 13. From germline, CDR1 is MDHEN and CDR2 SYDVKM. There are 14 residues in the CDR3. CDR3 DNA (partial): TGTGCCACCACCACAGGGGCCGAGGGGTACGAG. This encodes CATTTGAEGYE. Given in full, the CDR3 is CATTTGAEGYEQYF.

For this clone: The read gets to within 3 residues of the CDR3 end, and the germline J gene fills in the rest. The chain carries TRBV20-1 and TRBJ2-7; 8 nucleotides match TRBD2. V was pared by 5 bases and J by 0 bases, with 3 bases of the junction left unmatched. Germline CDR1 reads DFQATT; CDR2 reads SNEGSKA (reference sequence). This CDR3 comprises 13 residues. CDR3 bases read: TGCAGTGCTGGCGGGAGGTCCTCCTACGAG. Amino acid sequence: CSAGGRSSYE. The whole CDR3 is CSAGGRSSYEQYF.

A remark on this clone: The read is 3 residues too short to cover the CDR3 end, so that end is filled in from the germline J gene. V usage is TRBV2 and J usage is TRBJ1-2, with a possible D match to TRBD1 (5 bases). Germline V CDR1 and CDR2: SNHLY, FYNNEI. CDR3 size: 15 residues. CDR3 protein: CASSDTSGALEDYTF. Partial CDR3 DNA: TGTGCCAGCAGCGATACTAGCGGGGCTCTTGAGGAC.

This CDR3 reads CASSEGREPSYEQYF. The sequenced part of the CDR3 DNA is TGCGCCAGCAGTGAGGGGCGGGAGCCGTCCTACGAG. The rearrangement links TRBV10-2 to TRBJ2-7; 7 bases are a match to TRBD2. Read data end 3 residues before the CDR3 end; the end is taken from the germline J gene. The CDR3 sequence is 15 residues long. V lost 2 bases to trimming and J lost 1 base; unmatched junction nucleotides: 5. Germline V gene lookup returns CDR1 WSHSY and CDR2 SAAADI.

A note on this clone: The read terminates 3 residues ahead of where the CDR3 ends, so the germline J gene completes it. The rearrangement links TRBV11-3 to TRBJ1-5; TRBD1 aligns across 7 bases. The CDR3 length is 15 residues. The trim removed 4 bases at V and 3 bases at J, leaving 6 bases unmatched. The germline V gene has CDR1 SGHNT and CDR2 YENEEA. The CDR3 protein is CASSWRDSSNQPQHF. CDR3 DNA, as far as it was read: TGTGCCAGCAGCTGGAGGGACAGCTCCAATCAGCCC.

On this clone itself: The sequenced fragment ends 3 residues before the CDR3 boundary, so the rest is inferred from the germline J gene. The gene calls are TRBV5-1 and TRBJ1-4; D uncertain. Germline CDR1 and CDR2: SGHRS and YFSETQ. Trimming pared 4 bases from V and 3 bases from J, leaving 16 bases between. This CDR3 comprises 16 residues. The DNA read from the CDR3 is TGCGCCAGCAGCCCGGCTGTTTCGCGGCCTAATGAAAAA. Translating gives CASSPAVSRPNEK. The CDR3 in its entirety is CASSPAVSRPNEKLFF.

With respect to this clone: The read finishes 3 residues shy of the CDR3 end, and the germline J gene is used to complete it. The chain employs TRBV19 and TRBJ2-3; weak D call: TRBD2 (7 bases). The germline V gene encodes CDR1 LNHDA and CDR2 SQIVND (reference sequence). This CDR3 has 15 amino acids. CDR3 DNA, as far as it was read: TGTGCCAGTAGTAATAGTGGGGGGGCCCTTCAGCCG. Protein sequence: CASSNSGGALQP. The full CDR3 protein reads CASSNSGGALQPQYF.

With respect to this clone: The read terminates 3 residues before the CDR3 end, so the remaining end is supplied by the germline J gene. The V gene is TRBV7-9, the J gene TRBJ1-4; 8 bases agree with TRBD1. The CDR3 is 15 amino acids. Germline CDR1 and CDR2: SEHNR and FQNEAQ (reference sequence). V was clipped by 5 bases and J by 5 bases; unmatched bases: 7. Here the CDR3 reads CASSVAGTGNEKLFF. Incomplete CDR3 DNA: TGTGCCAGCAGCGTCGCCGGGACAGGAAATGAAAAA. Full variable domain (remainder filled in from reference TRBV7-9 and TRBJ1-4): DTGVSQNPRHKITKRGQNVTFRCDPISEHNRLYWYRQTLGQGPEFLTYFQNEAQLEKSRLLSDRFSAERPKGSFSTLEIQRTEQGDSAMYLCASSVAGTGNEKLFFGSGTQLSVL.

About this clone itself: The read is 3 residues too short to cover the CDR3 end, so that end is filled in from the germline J gene. The rearrangement joins TRBV7-9 to TRBJ1-5; the match to TRBD1 covers 8 bases. CDR1 is SEHNR and CDR2 is FQNEAQ in the germline V gene (reference sequence). The CDR3 sequence is 14 residues long. The junction had 6 bases not matched to a gene; V was cut back by 5 bases and J by 6 bases. The part of the CDR3 DNA that was read is TGTGCCAGCAGCCGGACAGGGTTAAGTCAGCCC. Residues: CASSRTGLSQP. The whole CDR3 is CASSRTGLSQPQHF.